The T cell receptor (beta chain) under discussion was sequenced for a study of CD8 T cells in Susac syndrome. Sequencing targeted TCR beta in T cells from blood (CD8+ and CD4+). Patients with stable or active relapsing-remitting disease, all of them treatment-naive, made up the multiple sclerosis controls. TEMRA cells underwent FACS enrichment and CD8+ and CD4+ T cells underwent negative isolation. This CDR3 has 14 residues. Trimming took 0 bases from V and 4 from J, leaving 7 bases between them. Germline V gene data show CDR1 as SGHRS and CDR2 as YFSETQ. When the RNA was reverse transcribed, random hexamers were used with an input of about 0.5 to 1 ug. The immunoSEQ assay covered 54 Vbeta and 13 Jbeta segments for CDR3. TCRdb passed the immunoSEQ multiplex PCR reads through MiXCR, listing each CDR3 protein once. The table shows 150,000 or so distinct CDR3 sequences, with 90% to 95% occurring only once.

The clonotype was recovered from a human donor with multiple sclerosis. The V gene is TRBV5-1, the J gene TRBJ2-2; D is unresolved. Sequencing input: CD8+ T cells from PBMCs. The CDR3 coding sequence is TGCGCCAGCAGCTTGGACAGCTTCACCGGGGAGCTGTTTTTT. Translation gives CASSLDSFTGELFF.